The present entry profiles one T cell receptor (beta chain) with its context. Its antigen remains unidentified. The data were produced by immunoSEQ multiplex PCR, yet TCRdb's version contains in-frame clones alone and is incomplete. The table records fewer than 5,500 clones, around 66% of them present only once. This specimen belongs to a study of CD8 T cell repertoires and HIV-1 epitope variants. Study-wide background: Twenty-five autologous and known Gag and Nef epitope variant peptides each stimulated T cells separately. Tested: three Gag epitope families, Nef HW9 and YT9.

The germline V and J ends were trimmed by 6 bases and 2 bases, with 16 bases remaining between them. The CDR3 has 15 amino acids. Germline-derived CDR1 and CDR2 are LNHDA and SQIVND (reference sequence). Study-wide results and limits: Most of the nine antigen-specific clonotypes appeared cross-reactive to autologous or escape variants. Beta chains alone show antigen proliferation, not cytokine profile or function.

The source material was cultured CD8+ T cells derived from PBMCs. The chain carries TRBV19 and TRBJ1-2; D is uncertain. The clonotype comes from a male donor with HIV. The DNA for the CDR3 is TGTGCCAGTAGCGCACGACCGATTAAAAACTATGGCTACACCTTC. Protein: CASSARPIKNYGYTF.